Listed below are T cell receptor beta chains from one sample, sequenced in a study of PD-L1 blockade in urothelial cancer. Libraries were prepared by immunoSEQ multiplex PCR; TCRdb keeps only in-frame clonotypes and omits some of them. The table shows some 71,000 clones, with 75% to 90% occurring only once. The source material was PBMCs, sampled around atezolizumab (anti-PD-L1) treatment. The receptors shown here come from a man aged 55 to 70 with urothelial cancer. The CDR3 runs from the conserved cysteine through the conserved F or W. The D gene is left open where the match is weak. Size is omitted from some rows. Given values are once, few, many or a class for expanded clones.

d_call clone_size j_call v_call cdr3_nt cdr3_aa
NA NA TRBJ2-1 TRBV28 TGTGCCTCCAGAGGGGGGGGCTCCTACAATGAGCAGTTCTTC CASRGGGSYNEQFF
TRBD1 NA TRBJ2-7 TRBV6-5 TGTGCCAGCAGTTACTACAGGGGTGACGAGCAGTACTTC CASSYYRGDEQYF
TRBD1 medium-sized TRBJ1-1 TRBV30 TGTGCCTGGAGGGGACAGGTGAACACTGAAGCTTTCTTT CAWRGQVNTEAFF
TRBD2 NA TRBJ2-3 TRBV12-5 TGTGCTAGTGGTTTGGGTGCGGCGGGGGGACACACAGATACGCAGTATTTT CASGLGAAGGHTDTQYF
NA NA TRBJ1-1 TRBV27 TGTGCCAGCAGTTTATACCCAGGGATGAACACTGAAGCTTTCTTT CASSLYPGMNTEAFF
NA NA TRBJ1-2 TRBV30 TGTGCCTGGAGTTCCTGGAGCTATGGCTACACCTTC CAWSSWSYGYTF
NA NA TRBJ1-5 TRBV27 TGTGCCAGCAGCAGGGTATATAGCAATCAGCCCCAGCATTTT CASSRVYSNQPQHF
NA NA TRBJ2-7 TRBV6-6 TGTGCCAGCAGTTACCCGGACGGAGGCACGGGGGAGCAGTACTTC CASSYPDGGTGEQYF
TRBD1 NA TRBJ1-6 TRBV7-6 TGTGCCAGCAGCTTAGAGGCCCTGACAGGGGTGAATAATTCACCCCTCCACTTT CASSLEALTGVNNSPLHF
TRBD1 NA TRBJ1-5 TRBV19 TGTGCCAGTAAGGGGGCTTCGGAGCCCCAGCATTTT CASKGASEPQHF
NA NA TRBJ2-3 TRBV7-3 TGTGCCAGCAGCTTTACTAGTTCAGATACGCAGTATTTT CASSFTSSDTQYF
TRBD2 NA TRBJ2-3 TRBV5-8 TGTGCCAGCAGGAGGAGCGGGGGGCCGTCAGATACGCAGTATTTT CASRRSGGPSDTQYF
NA NA TRBJ2-7 TRBV6-6 TGTGCCAGCAGTTACGGGCAGGGGCGCTCCTACGAGCAGTACTTC CASSYGQGRSYEQYF
NA NA TRBJ2-1 TRBV18 TGTGCCAGCTCACCACGAGACTACAATGAGCAGTTCTTC CASSPRDYNEQFF
NA few TRBJ2-3 TRBV29-1 TGCAGCGTGGCGGGACAGTACACAGATACGCAGTATTTT CSVAGQYTDTQYF